The rows below give T cell receptor beta chains drawn from one sample of a study of blood T cell repertoires in COVID-19. The assay was immunoSEQ multiplex PCR, and TCRdb's table has in-frame clones only and misses some. Of about 170,000 clones listed, roughly 80% are singletons. Input material: peripheral blood. These receptors came from a woman of 80 years or more with acute or convalescent COVID-19. Each CDR3 is given with its conserved first and last residue. The order of the fields is CDR3 DNA, CDR3 protein, V gene, J gene, clone size, D gene. D genes are given only for firm matches. Size tells how often a clone was seen (once, few, many) or the class of an expanded clone, and some rows leave it out.

cdr3_nt: TGTGCCTGCGATCAGGGGGGCTCTGGGGCCAACGTCCTGACTTTC; cdr3_aa: CACDQGGSGANVLTF; v_call: TRBV7-9; j_call: TRBJ2-6; clone_size: .; d_call: .
cdr3_nt: TGCAGCGTTCCCTCAGGAGGGGGCAACTACAATGAGCAGTTCTTC; cdr3_aa: CSVPSGGGNYNEQFF; v_call: TRBV29-1; j_call: TRBJ2-1; clone_size: once; d_call: .
cdr3_nt: TGCAGCGTTGCGTCAGGGATTTTTGGCTACACCTTC; cdr3_aa: CSVASGIFGYTF; v_call: TRBV29-1; j_call: TRBJ1-2; clone_size: few; d_call: .
cdr3_nt: TGCGCCAGCAGCCAAGCGCCAGGGCGGGGGGAGACCCAGTACTTC; cdr3_aa: CASSQAPGRGETQYF; v_call: TRBV4-3; j_call: TRBJ2-5; clone_size: once; d_call: TRBD2
cdr3_nt: TGTGCCAGCACCCCCCGCGGGAGTAGGAACACCGGGGAGCTGTTTTTT; cdr3_aa: CASTPRGSRNTGELFF; v_call: TRBV6-2/TRBV6-3; j_call: TRBJ2-2; clone_size: .; d_call: TRBD2
cdr3_nt: TGTGCCACCAGCCTGGGGGACATGTTCGACGAGCAGTACTTC; cdr3_aa: CATSLGDMFDEQYF; v_call: TRBV24-1; j_call: TRBJ2-7; clone_size: .; d_call: .
cdr3_nt: TGTGCCAGCAGCCTACAGTGGGCGAACACTGAAGCTTTCTTT; cdr3_aa: CASSLQWANTEAFF; v_call: TRBV27; j_call: TRBJ1-1; clone_size: .; d_call: .
cdr3_nt: TGTGCCTGGGGCAGGCCCGGCACTGAAGCTTTCTTT; cdr3_aa: CAWGRPGTEAFF; v_call: TRBV30; j_call: TRBJ1-1; clone_size: few; d_call: .
cdr3_nt: TGTGCCATCAGTGAGTCGAGTGTATACGAGCAGTACTTC; cdr3_aa: CAISESSVYEQYF; v_call: TRBV10-3; j_call: TRBJ2-7; clone_size: .; d_call: .
cdr3_nt: TGCGCCAGCAGCCAAGAGAGCGGGCTAGCGAATGGGGAGCTGTTTTTT; cdr3_aa: CASSQESGLANGELFF; v_call: TRBV4-1; j_call: TRBJ2-2; clone_size: many; d_call: .
cdr3_nt: TGTGCCAGCAGTCCGGGTACTAACTATGGCTACACCTTC; cdr3_aa: CASSPGTNYGYTF; v_call: TRBV6-2/TRBV6-3; j_call: TRBJ1-2; clone_size: .; d_call: .
cdr3_nt: TGTGCCAGCAGCCACACACGCAACGAGCAGTACTTC; cdr3_aa: CASSHTRNEQYF; v_call: TRBV14; j_call: TRBJ2-7; clone_size: .; d_call: .
cdr3_nt: TGTGCCAGCAGGTCTCATCCGGGACAGGGATCCTCTGAAGCTTTCTTT; cdr3_aa: CASRSHPGQGSSEAFF; v_call: TRBV5-5; j_call: TRBJ1-1; clone_size: .; d_call: TRBD1
cdr3_nt: TGTGCCAGCAACAGTGGGAACACTGAAGCTTTCTTT; cdr3_aa: CASNSGNTEAFF; v_call: TRBV28; j_call: TRBJ1-1; clone_size: .; d_call: .